Below are 20 T cell receptor beta chains sequenced from a single sample in a study of post-analysis software for immune sequencing data (dated by TCRdb to between 2015 and 2017). These TCRs' antigens remain unknown. The method behind the library was PCR. Sequenced on an Illumina HiSeq 2500. To reduce PCR and sequencing biases, unique molecular identifiers were built into the TCR beta cDNA libraries. The public sequencing data were trimmed at Q25 with fastp and processed into clonotypes with MiXCR by TCRdb, which kept only in-frame beta chains. CDR3 protein sequences are deduplicated, and each keeps its most common genes and DNA. This sample gives about 770,000 distinct CDR3 sequences in total; roughly 50% of them show up just once. Of the sample, roughly 5% falls within the top ten clones. Summary of the overall study and its limitations: Significantly higher frequencies in patients than in controls were found for roughly 5 TRBV segments, including TRBV5-6, TRBV5-1 and TRBV20-1.

Sequenced input: blood. These receptor sequences come from a girl under 18 with multiple sclerosis.

The V and J genes are TRBV30 and TRBJ1-2, with D unclear. The V gene lost 4 bases and the J gene lost 6 bases, with 12 bases spanning the gap. Germline V gene sequence: CDR1 GTSNPN, CDR2 SVGIG (reference sequence). The CDR3 is made up of 12 amino acids. CDR3 in amino acids: CAWTPGGDGYTF. The CDR3 DNA is TGTGCCTGGACTCCCGGCGGGGATGGCTACACCTTC.

This clonotype has just a few counts. V usage is TRBV27 and J usage is TRBJ2-1; 11 nucleotides line up with TRBD2. Germline CDR1 is MNHEY and CDR2 is SMNVEV (reference sequence). This CDR3 has 18 residues. After removal of 3 bases from V and 4 bases from J, the junction contained 11 bases not matched to a gene. CDR3 residues: CASSFGGSGRAGYNEQFF. CDR3 in DNA: TGTGCCAGCAGTTTTGGTGGTAGCGGGAGGGCCGGTTACAATGAGCAGTTCTTC.

The genes are TRBV6-2 or TRBV6-3 and TRBJ2-7, with D possibly TRBD2 on 6 matching bases. The CDR3 spans 11 residues. V dropped 5 bases and J dropped 9 bases, with 11 bases sitting between them. The germline CDR1 and CDR2 sequences are MNHEY and SVGEGT. CDR3 residues: CASSDSSVQYF. The DNA for the CDR3 is TGTGCCAGCAGTGATTCTAGCGTGCAGTACTTC.

This clonotype showed up just a few times. This sequence joins TRBV24-1 and TRBJ2-1, with TRBD1 as a possible D gene (7 bases). The CDR3 length is 15 residues. Looked up from germline, CDR1 is KGHDR and CDR2 is SFDVKD. V dropped 6 bases and J dropped 0 bases, with 11 bases sitting between them. The CDR3 nucleotides read TGTGCCACCAGTTCAGGGGGGAGCTCCTACAATGAGCAGTTCTTC. Amino acid sequence: CATSSGGSSYNEQFF.

The chain couples TRBV10-3 to TRBJ2-7; 8 bases are shared with TRBD2. The J call could be wrong; TRBJ2-5 is a better fit for the DNA end. Germline V gene data show CDR1 as ENHRY and CDR2 as SYGVKD. This CDR3 has 16 residues. In nucleotides, the CDR3 is TGTGCCATCAGTGAGTCAGGCGGGAGGTCGTTGGAGACCCAGTACTTC. This codes for CAISESGGRSLETQYF.

The rearrangement uses TRBV7-3 and TRBJ2-3; D is perhaps TRBD1 or TRBD2 (5 bases each). CDR3 length: 15 amino acids. CDR1 and CDR2 from the germline V gene are SGHTA and FQGTGA. The V end lost 6 bases, the J end lost 1 base, and 14 bases lay between the germline ends. The CDR3 sequence is CASRLRGVGTDTQYF. The CDR3 DNA sequence: TGTGCCAGCAGGCTGAGGGGAGTCGGCACAGATACGCAGTATTTT.

CDR3 protein: CASSSQYRDKETQYF. CDR3 DNA: TGTGCCAGCAGTTCCCAGTACCGGGACAAAGAGACCCAGTACTTC. The chain employs TRBV13 and TRBJ2-5; D perhaps matches TRBD1 (6 bases). Per germline, CDR1 PRHDT and CDR2 FYEKMQ (reference sequence). The V gene lost 6 bases and the J gene lost 3 bases, with 17 bases spanning the gap. This CDR3 comprises 15 residues.

This clonotype was detected a few times. The chain links TRBV12-3 or TRBV12-4 to TRBJ2-1, with a possible D match to TRBD2 (5 bases). The CDR3 runs to 12 residues. Trimming pared 7 bases from V and 7 bases from J, leaving 11 bases between. The CDR3 bases are TGTGCCAGCACCCTAGAGGGTAATGAGCAGTTCTTC. It encodes CASTLEGNEQFF.

V usage is TRBV5-1 and J usage is TRBJ2-1; D is unresolved. The ends were cut back, 4 bases at V and 8 bases at J, with 22 bases in the middle. Looked up from germline, CDR1 is SGHRS and CDR2 is YFSETQ. CDR3 size: 16 residues. The CDR3 DNA follows: TGCGCCAGCAGCCAGTGGCCTTATAGTCGTCGCGATGAGCAGTTCTTC. Encoded protein: CASSQWPYSRRDEQFF.

This clonotype was observed a handful of times. The rearrangement uses TRBV12-3 or TRBV12-4 and TRBJ1-2; 7 positions match TRBD1. The CDR3 is 14 residues long. V shed 4 bases, J shed 3 bases, and the junction held 5 bases outside the gene matches. The CDR3 DNA sequence: TGTGCCAGCAGTTCGGCGGGACAGCACTATGGCTACACCTTC. Amino acid sequence: CASSSAGQHYGYTF.

This clonotype was found many times. The J gene is TRBJ2-7, the V gene TRBV6-2 or TRBV6-3; unclear D gene. Per germline, CDR1 MNHEY and CDR2 SVGEGT. The CDR3 loop spans 12 amino acids. Trimming cost V 6 bases and J 2 bases, with 8 bases left between them. The CDR3 loop is CASSWAAYEQYF. DNA of the CDR3: TGTGCCAGCAGCTGGGCCGCCTACGAGCAGTACTTC.

J is TRBJ2-5 and V is TRBV28, with D perhaps TRBD1 or TRBD2 (5 bases each). The germline CDR1 and CDR2 sequences are MDHEN and SYDVKM. The V end was cut by 6 bases, the J end by 1 base, with 18 bases between. The CDR3 sequence is 16 residues long. Here the CDR3 reads CASSLPRDARQETQYF. CDR3 in DNA: TGTGCCAGCAGCTTACCCCGGGACGCGCGCCAAGAGACCCAGTACTTC.

The V call is TRBV14, the J call TRBJ2-1, with no clear D. The germline V gene encodes CDR1 SGHDN and CDR2 FVKESK. This CDR3 comprises 15 residues. V was trimmed by 0 bases and J by 0 bases, leaving 6 bases between them. CDR3 region: CASSQDIRSYNEQFF. The DNA of the CDR3 is TGTGCCAGCAGCCAAGACATCCGCTCCTACAATGAGCAGTTCTTC.

The V and J genes are TRBV19 and TRBJ2-3; TRBD2 is a possible D gene (6 bases). V was clipped by 3 bases and J by 3 bases, with 7 bases between them. Germline values: CDR1 LNHDA, CDR2 SQIVND (reference sequence). This CDR3 comprises 13 residues. DNA for the CDR3: TGTGCCAGTAGTATTGGAGGGACAGATACGCAGTATTTT. This gives the protein CASSIGGTDTQYF.

The chain is built from TRBV4-2 and TRBJ1-5, with a possible D match to TRBD1 (5 bases). The V end was cut by 0 bases, the J end by 0 bases, with 24 bases between. The germline V gene has CDR1 LGHNA and CDR2 YNFKEQ. CDR3 length: 21 amino acids. CDR3 nucleotide sequence: TGTGCCAGCAGCCAAGATCGTGGGGCCGGCAGACTAAGTTATAGCAATCAGCCCCAGCATTTT. Translating gives CASSQDRGAGRLSYSNQPQHF.

The rearrangement uses TRBV20-1 and TRBJ2-1; 7 bases agree with TRBD2. After removal of 0 bases from V and 10 bases from J, the junction contained 12 bases not matched to a gene. Germline V lookup: CDR1 DFQATT, CDR2 SNEGSKA (reference sequence). The CDR3 has 15 amino acids. CDR3 sequence: CSARDPERESSEQFF. The CDR3 DNA sequence: TGCAGTGCTAGAGATCCTGAGCGGGAATCATCCGAGCAGTTCTTC.

This clonotype has more than one count but fewer than ten. The chain has TRBV5-1 and TRBJ1-2, with no clear D. The CDR3 has 15 residues. Trimming stripped 1 base from V and 0 bases from J, with 10 bases between. Germline CDR1 is SGHRS and CDR2 is YFSETQ. CDR3 in DNA: TGCGCCAGCAGCTTGATACAATCGGCTAACTATGGCTACACCTTC. Residues: CASSLIQSANYGYTF.

DNA for the CDR3: TGCGCCAGCAGCTTGGCCTCGGTCGGCTTCTACGAGCAGTACTTC. Residues: CASSLASVGFYEQYF. This sequence joins TRBV5-1 and TRBJ2-7; D unclear. In germline, CDR1 is SGHRS, CDR2 YFSETQ. V was cut by 0 bases and J by 3 bases, with 13 bases left in between. This CDR3 comprises 15 residues.

This clonotype came up once. The chain joins TRBV4-1 to TRBJ1-2, with 10 bases lining up with TRBD1. This CDR3 contains 17 residues. Germline values: CDR1 MGHRA, CDR2 YSYEKL. The V gene end was trimmed by 0 bases and the J gene end by 6 bases; junction bases not matched to a gene: 10. This chain's CDR3 is CASSQDRLLGQGNGYTF. In nucleotides, the CDR3 is TGCGCCAGCAGCCAAGATAGACTATTGGGACAGGGGAATGGCTACACCTTC.

The chain has TRBV7-6 and TRBJ2-7; 8 bases line up with TRBD2. Per the germline V gene, CDR1 is SGHVS and CDR2 is FNYEAQ. V shed 5 bases, J shed 2 bases, and the junction held 17 bases outside the gene matches. The CDR3 runs to 18 residues. CDR3 in amino acids: CASSPTGTTSVIPYEQYV. The CDR3 coding sequence is TGTGCCAGCAGCCCGACGGGAACGACTAGCGTCATCCCCTACGAGCAGTACGTC.